This T cell receptor (beta chain) appears in the sequencing data of a study of cytomegalovirus exposure and HLA in healthy donors (TCRdb year 2017). About the investigation overall: According to an earlier analysis of 550 to 700 of the donors, about 190 million T cells yielded 95 million to 140 million unique TCR beta sequences and approximately 300 Gb of sequence data. All discovery cohort repertoires had been generated using a single sequencing platform. Among over 350 genotyped donors of the cohort, an average of about 240,000 unique TCR beta nucleotide sequences were sequenced per donor, approximately 20% of them non-productive. Typing coverage varied by locus: roughly 620-630 donors for A, B, C, DRB1 and DQB1; 500 to 550 for DQA1; approximately 610 for DPA1; approximately 470 for DPB1. HLA typing covered class I and class II loci at four-digit resolution. Roughly 300 gigabases of sequencing data and approximately 92 million unique TCR sequences made up an early release that covered around 640 HLA-typed donors. Four to six DR-DQ haplotypes were handled as single units for association and clustering, since linkage in the cohort was strong. A later analysis re-examined previously published TCR beta repertoires from over 500 donors and added high-resolution HLA genotyping to investigate patterns of TCR occurrence. High-throughput TCR immunosequencing, statistical association of individual TCRs with disease status, and machine learning were combined to predict cytomegalovirus infection status. The study was designed to test whether signatures of past pathogen exposure could be identified by cataloging public T cell receptors. An earlier analysis of approximately 640 of the donors applied high-throughput TCR beta sequencing to assess whether each TCR beta V gene segment acted as functional or pseudogenic. A later genetic analysis used genome-wide SNP genotypes for about 65% of the 666 donors, treating that subset as a discovery cohort. The genetic ancestry cluster associated with self-reported Caucasian donors included approximately 85% of the roughly 390 genotyped donors. Rather than drawing on any new phenotypic data, the later analysis identified candidate immune exposures from TCR beta sequences and the way those sequences occurred across donors. Besides the first cohort of roughly 660 subjects, a separate validation cohort made up of some 110 different subjects was used. Donor age, sex, ethnicity and CMV serostatus were collected together with the repertoire data. The T cell repertoires of under 700 subjects were profiled by immunosequencing and related to cytomegalovirus serostatus.

Points on this clone: Its specific antigen is unknown.

Measured from the cysteine to the phenylalanine, the CDR3 is 14 residues long. Here the CDR3 DNA is all that survives: 42 bases in frame from base 1. The junction carries 13 bases between V and J, which are trimmed by 5 bases and 8 bases respectively. The germline V gene gives CDR1 as SGHAT and CDR2 as FQNNGV. The paper as a whole reports these results and caveats: In vitro tests confirmed that three of the cytomegalovirus-associated TCR beta chains recognize cytomegalovirus antigens. In a later genetic analysis, a missense DCLRE1C variant was associated with V-gene and J-gene trimming of TCR beta chains, and the association was replicated in an independent cohort. Correlated functional status among segregating V segments might reflect linkage disequilibrium, but an unknown experimental factor could not be ruled out. In the study, some 160 TCR beta chains were listed as associated with cytomegalovirus. When HLA alleles, especially DR and DQ, strongly co-occurred, attributing TCR associations to individual alleles was difficult. The classifier was reported to diagnose cytomegalovirus status with high specificity and sensitivity in both the original and validation cohorts. In an earlier analysis of more than 450 of the donors, most TCR beta V segments were observed in productive rearrangements about 87% or about 30% of the time, broadly matching IMGT annotations. In a later analysis, HLA-associated TCR beta chains showed more clonal expansion and lower generation probabilities than non-associated chains that were equally common. Because counts were too low, about 15 rarely observed V segments, including chromosome 9 orphons, were left out of the earlier analysis of 587 of the donors. Presence/absence analyses assumed roughly uniform sequencing depth across donors, an assumption that may not hold. In a later analysis, 16,951 TCR beta sequences were associated with specific HLA alleles at a false discovery rate of 0.05. In a later analysis, most CMV-associated TCR beta chains were found to appear HLA-restricted, with HLA associations seemingly driven largely by CMV exposure. For the cohort, immune exposure information was limited to CMV serostatus. A further reported finding was that TCR beta sequences accurately predicted the HLA-A and HLA-B alleles for most subjects in the first cohort. Several of the top co-occurrence clusters appeared to be linked to parvovirus B19, influenza, CMV and Epstein-Barr virus, according to a later analysis. Because the 87-base-pair reads could not distinguish some IMGT-functional V segments, including TRBV6-2 and TRBV6-3, those segments were excluded. The authors suggested that the approach could potentially be extended to other disease states and immunological phenotypes. In a later genetic analysis, fewer N-insertions in productive TCRs were reported among donors in an Asian-associated ancestry cluster than the approximately 670-donor mean. A cluster of highly shared sequence variants was judged likely to represent a technical artifact of the sequencing pipeline. This cohort had only TCR beta chains sequenced, and the lack of alpha or paired-chain data limited which features could be detected. In a later analysis, the rate of TCR association differed among HLA loci, with DRB1 alleles having the most associated TCRs and HLA-C alleles having the fewest. Because HLA typing was unavailable for some donors at each locus, only the typed subset was used in association tests. Most TCR sequences were observed very rarely across donors, whereas some public TCRs were present in many individuals.

The cohort consisted of some 670 healthy bone marrow donors. At the time of sampling, every cohort member was nominally healthy, though immune exposures that went unrecorded were likely present. The donor was CMV seropositive and was included in the group of 250 to 300 seropositive cohort members. Each donor provided a peripheral blood sample, and peripheral blood mononuclear cells were used for TCR beta sequencing. Genomic DNA was extracted from the blood cell samples with the Qiagen DNeasy Blood Extraction Kit. Receptor libraries were prepared by the immunoSEQ multiplex PCR assay. For the multiplex PCR, a mixture combining 60 forward primers for TCR Vbeta segments and 13 reverse primers for TCR Jbeta segments was used. The CDR3 region of rearranged TCR beta genes was amplified from genomic DNA with a multiplex PCR assay. The amplified TCR beta libraries were sequenced on the Illumina HiSeq System as 87-base-pair reads. Per the source publication's procedure: A later analysis tallied 75 million to 95 million unique TCR beta chains across the roughly 610 repertoires, and approximately 12 million of those chains were shared by two or more donors. To remove PCR and sequencing errors, raw reads were error-corrected and collapsed into unique sequences using a nearest-neighbor algorithm that merged closely related sequences. CDR3 sequences were aligned to IMGT reference sequences to assign V, D and J gene segments. Each retained sequence needed at least a six-nucleotide match to both a V gene segment and a J gene segment. A rearrangement counted as productive if the CDR3 had no stop codons and remained in frame with V and J, and every other rearrangement counted as non-productive. Following IMGT convention, CDR3 was defined as the stretch from the second conserved V-encoded cysteine to the conserved J-encoded phenylalanine. The earlier analysis of 550 to 650 of the donors excluded any sequence lacking an unambiguous match to a single V gene segment. In an earlier analysis of 587 of the donors, V segments were called functional above 56.7% productive rearrangements and were called segregating when the between-donor standard deviation exceeded 5%. A statistical classification framework was built for diagnosing cytomegalovirus status from the catalog of TCR beta chain sequences. In a later analysis, TCR nucleotide sequences were compared against IMGT/GENE-DB human TR gene sequences so that V and J genes could be assigned. A later analysis assigned CDR3 sequences and most-parsimonious VDJ recombination scenarios with the TCRdist pipeline. In a later analysis, each TCR beta chain was defined by its CDR3 amino acid sequence together with its V-gene family, and reads lacking a unique V-gene family were excluded. As a way to deal with suspected cross-contamination and a sequencing artifact, a later analysis dropped more than 500 nucleotide sequences that were highly shared and had low generation probability. In a later analysis, a clonal expansion index for each public chain was calculated from normalized within-repertoire ranks of inferred template counts. A later analysis computed generation probabilities with a VDJ recombination model fitted to out-of-frame rearrangements, and checked the results against IGoR. In a later analysis, hypergeometric tests were used to score TCR-TCR, TCR-HLA and TCR-CMV co-occurrence, with a repertoire-size bias correction applied to TCR pairs. To estimate false discovery rates, a later analysis permuted the HLA or CMV assignments 20 times. In a later analysis, co-occurring TCRs were grouped using DBSCAN, with TCRdist sequence similarity added in when clustering inside HLA-allele-positive subsets. For co-occurrence clustering, repertoires with fewer than 30,000 or more than 120,000 public chains were excluded, along with five or six repertoires with anomalous nucleotide sharing. This is the immuneACCESS table as TCRdb keeps it, with only in-frame sequences that have V and J called. A part of the clones is gone; compared with another copy, unresolved V genes explain less than half, and the rest is unexplained. That table is the source of V, J and clone size, and D and trimming were worked out from the DNA. The sample table holds around 44,000 clones. In total, the top ten clones hold about 6% of the sample.

Material: PBMCs. The chain uses TRBV11-2 and TRBJ1-6; D gene: possibly TRBD1, on 6 matching bases. This clonotype was obtained from a male donor in good health and CMV-seropositive. The CDR3 loop reads CASSRNRDDSPLHF. The sequence in DNA is TGTGCCAGCAGCCGTAACAGGGACGATTCACCCCTCCACTTT.